This T cell receptor beta chain was documented in a study of blood T cell repertoires in COVID-19. Study at large: T cells, B-cell-depleted T cells, or PBMCs supplied cDNA or gDNA.

The CDR3 runs to 16 residues. Germline-derived CDR1 and CDR2 are MDHEN and SYDVKM. V lost 3 bases and J lost 7, with 18 bases in between. In the study's own analysis: The assay estimated nucleated cells by amplifying reference gene primers. Produced via immunoSEQ multiplex PCR; TCRdb's table is partial and in-frame only. V and J calls and clone size follow that table, whereas D and trimming were derived from the DNA. The table records about 150,000 clones, under 95% of them present only once. V usage is TRBV28 and J usage is TRBJ2-2; possibly TRBD1 for D (5 bases). This receptor was identified in a man between 45 and 60 years old with acute or convalescent COVID-19. The sequenced material came from peripheral blood. In nucleotides, the CDR3 is TGTGCCAGCAGTTTTGGGGTCCAGGGCGGATACGGGGAGCTGTTTTTT. Its translation is CASSFGVQGGYGELFF.